This passage covers 21 T cell receptor beta chains from one sample sequenced in a study of cytomegalovirus exposure and HLA in healthy donors. The study ran its PCR with 60 Vbeta and 13 Jbeta primers. TCRdb's copy holds only in-frame clones and misses some; the assay was immunoSEQ multiplex PCR. The data show roughly 130,000 clones, more than 65% seen once. The sequencing input was PBMCs. These receptor sequences come from a young woman in good health and CMV-seropositive.

The chain uses TRBV27 and TRBJ2-5, with D uncertain. Germline-derived CDR1 and CDR2 are MNHEY and SMNVEV (reference sequence). The V and J ends lost 6 bases and 0 bases respectively, with 14 bases between them. The CDR3 runs to 15 residues. CDR3 in DNA: TGTGCCAGCAGACGCAGCGCGGCCCACCAAGAGACCCAGTACTTC. Its translation is CASRRSAAHQETQYF.

The chain joins TRBV25-1 to TRBJ1-3, with D tentatively TRBD1 (6 bases). The length of the CDR3 is 14 residues. Trimming took off 2 bases at V and 4 bases at J, with 9 bases between the two ends. Germline-derived CDR1 and CDR2 are MGHDK and SYGVNS. The CDR3 reads CASSEGQSGNTIYF. The CDR3 bases are TGTGCCAGCAGTGAAGGACAGTCCGGAAACACCATATATTTT. Full variable domain (outside the CDR3, taken from reference TRBV25-1 and TRBJ1-3): EADIYQTPRYLVIGTGKKITLECSQTMGHDKMYWYQQDPGMELHLIHYSYGVNSTEKGDLSSESTVSRIRTEHFPLTLESARPSHTSQYLCASSEGQSGNTIYFGEGSWLTVV.

The chain recombines TRBV6-5 with TRBJ2-7, with 10 bases aligning to TRBD2. V was pared by 4 bases and J by 6 bases, with 9 bases of the junction left unmatched. This CDR3 region has 15 residues. Germline lookup yields CDR1 MNHEY and CDR2 SVGAGI. The CDR3 coding sequence is TGTGCCAGCAGTTTTCGAGCGGGGGGGCCTTGCGAGCAGTACTTC. Protein product: CASSFRAGGPCEQYF.

V is TRBV7-9 and J is TRBJ2-5, with 8 bases that match TRBD1. Germline CDR1 reads SEHNR; CDR2 reads FQNEAQ (reference sequence). The CDR3 length is 19 residues. After removal of 5 bases from V and 5 bases from J, the junction contained 22 bases not matched to a gene. The CDR3 sequence: CASSLSVGDRGFPGETQYF. CDR3 nucleotide sequence: TGTGCCAGCAGCCTTAGTGTCGGCGACAGGGGTTTCCCGGGGGAGACCCAGTACTTC.

The chain joins TRBV11-3 to TRBJ1-3; D is possibly TRBD1 (5 bases). CDR1 is SGHNT, CDR2 YENEEA, per germline. The CDR3 is 16 residues long. V was pared by 1 base and J by 2 bases, with 12 bases between. CDR3 nucleotides: TGTGCCAGCAGCTTAGGCACAAAGGGGACTGGAAACACCATATATTTT. Translating gives CASSLGTKGTGNTIYF.

The chain combines TRBV7-6 with TRBJ2-3; a possible D gene is TRBD2 (5 bases). Germline V gives CDR1 SGHVS, CDR2 FNYEAQ. The CDR3 sequence is 13 residues long. V was cut by 1 base and J by 10 bases, with 12 bases left in between. The CDR3 reads CASSLGTFRAQYF. DNA of the CDR3: TGTGCCAGCAGCTTAGGGACTTTTAGGGCGCAGTATTTT. The full variable domain, with the rest looked up from reference TRBV7-6 and TRBJ2-3, is GAGVSQSPRYKVTKRGQDVALRCDPISGHVSLYWYRQALGQGPEFLTYFNYEAQQDKSGLPNDRFSAERPEGSISTLTIQRTEQRDSAMYRCASSLGTFRAQYFGPGTRLTVL.

Remarks on this clone: The same CDR3 arises from other DNA sequences in this sample as well. CDR3: CASSPDSGNTIYF. CDR3 coding DNA: TGTGCCAGCAGTCCTGACTCAGGAAACACCATATATTTT. The chain uses TRBV2 and TRBJ1-3; D gene unclear. CDR1 and CDR2 from the germline V gene are SNHLY and FYNNEI. This CDR3 has 13 residues. Trimming removed 5 bases from V and 4 bases from J, with 9 bases in between.

The chain joins TRBV5-1 to TRBJ2-1, with 8 bases lining up with TRBD1. CDR3 size: 13 residues. Looked up from germline, CDR1 is SGHRS and CDR2 is YFSETQ. V lost 0 bases to trimming and J lost 7 bases; unmatched junction nucleotides: 0. The CDR3 sequence: CASSLGTGNEQFF. The CDR3 region has the DNA TGCGCCAGCAGCTTGGGGACAGGGAATGAGCAGTTCTTC.

V and J are TRBV6-1 and TRBJ2-5; the match to TRBD1 covers 7 bases. The V gene's germline CDR1 is MNHNS and CDR2 SASEGT. The J segment lost 5 bases and the V segment lost 7 bases, leaving 7 bases of the junction unmatched. CDR3 length: 13 residues. CDR3 nucleotides: TGTGCCAGCACAAGGGGGCAGCGGGAGACCCAGTACTTC. Protein sequence: CASTRGQRETQYF.

The chain combines TRBV2 with TRBJ2-1; maybe TRBD1 (6 bases). The CDR3 spans 12 residues. Germline lookup yields CDR1 SNHLY and CDR2 FYNNEI. V lost 3 bases, J lost 8 bases, and 8 bases lay in between. CDR3 loop: CASSDPGDEQFF. CDR3 bases: TGTGCCAGCAGTGACCCAGGGGATGAGCAGTTCTTC.

V gene TRBV29-1 combines with J gene TRBJ2-7; TRBD1 matches 7 bases. CDR1 and CDR2 (germline): SQVTM, ANQGSEA. The CDR3 consists of 13 residues. V shed 7 bases and J 0 bases; nucleotides not matched to a gene: 6. CDR3 residues: CSAGQTLSYEQYF. CDR3 nucleotide sequence: TGCAGCGCGGGACAGACACTCTCCTACGAGCAGTACTTC.

The count of this clone is one. V gene TRBV5-1 combines with J gene TRBJ2-1, with D perhaps TRBD2 (6 bases). This CDR3 is 15 amino acids long. Germline V gives CDR1 SGHRS, CDR2 YFSETQ. V gave up 4 bases and J gave up 10 bases, with 21 bases separating them. The DNA for the CDR3 is TGCGCCAGCAGCCCACTAGCTTTCCATGAAGAGGAGCAGTTCTTC. Amino acid sequence: CASSPLAFHEEEQFF.

The chain joins TRBV5-1 to TRBJ1-4, with 7 nucleotides matching TRBD1. J gave up 8 bases and V 0 bases, and 4 bases lay outside the gene matches. Per the germline V gene, CDR1 is SGHRS and CDR2 is YFSETQ. This CDR3 is 14 amino acids long. The CDR3 here is CASSLGQGDEKLFF. DNA for the CDR3: TGCGCCAGCAGCTTGGGACAGGGTGACGAAAAACTGTTTTTT.

The chain carries TRBV14 and TRBJ1-5; tentative D call: TRBD1 (5 bases). Germline V CDR1 and CDR2: SGHDN, FVKESK. Between the trimmed V and J ends, which lost 0 bases and 8 bases, there was a span of 11 bases. This CDR3 comprises 14 residues. CDR3 nucleotides: TGTGCCAGCAGCCAAGAGGGAGGGGTGAAGCCCCAGCATTTT. Amino acids: CASSQEGGVKPQHF.

The rearrangement links TRBV5-6 to TRBJ2-7; 9 bases fit TRBD2. After removal of 4 bases from V and 3 bases from J, the junction contained 11 bases not matched to a gene. This CDR3 is built from 16 residues. CDR1 is SGHDT and CDR2 is YYEEEE in the germline V gene. The CDR3 DNA follows: TGTGCCAGCAGCCTATTAGCGGGGGAACTCCGCTACGAGCAGTACTTC. It yields the protein CASSLLAGELRYEQYF.

The chain carries TRBV9 and TRBJ2-2; no clear D gene. The CDR3 loop spans 13 amino acids. Germline V gives CDR1 SGDLS, CDR2 YYNGEE. Trimming pared 0 bases from V and 5 bases from J, leaving 5 bases between. CDR3: CASSVAPTGELFF. The DNA of the CDR3 is TGTGCCAGCAGCGTAGCTCCGACCGGGGAGCTGTTTTTT.

The chain carries TRBV7-9 and TRBJ2-2, with D perhaps matching TRBD2 (5 bases). The CDR3 covers 15 residues. V lost 5 bases to trimming and J lost 3 bases, with 13 bases between them. CDR1 SEHNR and CDR2 FQNEAQ come from the germline V gene (reference sequence). CDR3 in amino acids: CASSPPADYTGELFF. The CDR3 coding sequence is TGTGCCAGCAGCCCCCCCGCGGACTACACCGGGGAGCTGTTTTTT. The full variable domain, completed using reference TRBV7-9 and TRBJ2-2, is DTGVSQNPRHKITKRGQNVTFRCDPISEHNRLYWYRQTLGQGPEFLTYFQNEAQLEKSRLLSDRFSAERPKGSFSTLEIQRTEQGDSAMYLCASSPPADYTGELFFGEGSRLTVL.

This rearrangement joins TRBV5-4 to TRBJ2-3; tentative D call: TRBD1 (5 bases). CDR1 and CDR2 from the germline V gene are SGHNT and YYREEE (reference sequence). With 2 bases removed from V and 2 bases from J, the gap between germline ends came to 12 bases. CDR3 length: 15 residues. The CDR3 coding sequence is TGTGCCAGCAGCTTCGGGCAGGGATACACAGATACGCAGTATTTT. Translated: CASSFGQGYTDTQYF. The entire variable domain, with the rest obtained from reference TRBV5-4 and TRBJ2-3, is as follows: ETGVTQSPTHLIKTRGQQVTLRCSSQSGHNTVSWYQQALGQGPQFIFQYYREEENGRGNFPPRFSGLQFPNYSSELNVNALELDDSALYLCASSFGQGYTDTQYFGPGTRLTVL.

The V call is TRBV5-1, the J call TRBJ2-5, with D possibly TRBD2 on 6 matching bases. The J call may be in error: the DNA end matches TRBJ2-7 better. Looked up from germline, CDR1 is SGHRS and CDR2 is YFSETQ. The CDR3 consists of 14 residues. This CDR3 is CASSLLGEAYEQYF. In DNA form, the CDR3 reads TGCGCCAGCAGCTTGCTTGGGGAGGCCTACGAGCAGTACTTC.

The chain employs TRBV30 and TRBJ2-7; TRBD2 matches at 8 bases. Germline values: CDR1 GTSNPN, CDR2 SVGIG (reference sequence). CDR3 size: 14 residues. The ends lost 1 base at V and 5 bases at J; junction bases unmatched: 7. The CDR3 nucleotides are TGTGCCTGGAGTGCCTTAGCGGGGTGGGACGAGCAGTACTTC. Its protein product is CAWSALAGWDEQYF. The full variable domain, with the rest looked up from reference TRBV30 and TRBJ2-7, is SQTIHQWPATLVQPVGSPLSLECTVEGTSNPNLYWYRQAAGRGLQLLFYSVGIGQISSEVPQNLSASRPQDRQFILSSKKLLLSDSGFYLCAWSALAGWDEQYFGPGTRLTVT.

The chain recombines TRBV6-5 with TRBJ2-7, with D perhaps matching TRBD2 (6 bases). CDR1 and CDR2 from the germline V gene are MNHEY and SVGAGI. V dropped 5 bases and J dropped 2 bases, with 13 bases sitting between them. The CDR3 runs to 14 residues. The CDR3 sequence is CASSLLGGTYEQYF. The CDR3, as DNA: TGTGCCAGCAGTCTACTCGGCGGGACCTACGAGCAGTACTTC.